This entry concerns a single T cell receptor (beta chain). Per germline, CDR1 LGHNA and CDR2 YSLEER. With 0 bases clipped from V and 6 bases from J, the junction kept 8 bases outside the gene matches. This CDR3 spans 16 amino acids. In the authors' methods: Amplification of reference gene primers was used by the study to estimate nucleated cell counts. Assay: immunoSEQ multiplex PCR; the TCRdb copy retains only in-frame clones and omits some. Clone size and the V and J calls come from that table; the DNA yielded D and trimming. The repertoire consists of about 370,000 clones, with roughly nine tenths occurring once and the leading ten covering 3%. This sample was included in a study of blood T cell repertoires in COVID-19.

V usage is TRBV4-3 and J usage is TRBJ2-7; 10 nucleotides match TRBD2. The sequenced material came from peripheral blood. The TCR sequence derives from a woman in her twenties or thirties with COVID-19, enrolled during active disease. CDR3 in amino acids: CASSQDPSGGYGEQYF. CDR3 DNA: TGCGCCAGCAGCCAAGATCCTAGCGGGGGATATGGCGAGCAGTACTTC.